These T cell receptor beta chains were read from a single sample in a study of blood T cell repertoires in COVID-19. Sequencing used immunoSEQ multiplex PCR; TCRdb keeps in-frame clones, though not all of them. The table records about 110,000 clones, 75% to 95% of them present only once. The sample consisted of peripheral blood. The receptors shown here come from a woman younger than 45 with acute or convalescent COVID-19. Both conserved end residues are part of each CDR3. A D gene is named only where the DNA matches it firmly. Expanded clones are given a class, and other clones once, few, many or no size at all.

d_call	cdr3_length	v_call	j_call	clone_size	cdr3_nt	cdr3_aa
-	15	TRBV11-3	TRBJ2-3	-	TGTGCCAGCCTCTTCCGCGACAGAAACACAGATACGCAGTATTTT	CASLFRDRNTDTQYF
TRBD1	14	TRBV7-3	TRBJ2-1	-	TGTGCCAGCAGCCCACACAGGGGGCGCGATGAGCAGTTCTTC	CASSPHRGRDEQFF
-	14	TRBV5-6	TRBJ2-5	-	TGTGCCAGCAGGGCCCGGGGGTTCCAAGAGACCCAGTACTTC	CASRARGFQETQYF
TRBD1	18	TRBV4-1	TRBJ1-1	-	TGCGCCAGCAGCCAGTCGCCGGCTCCGGGACAGGGGGTCACTGAAGCTTTCTTT	CASSQSPAPGQGVTEAFF
TRBD1	14	TRBV5-6	TRBJ1-2	-	TGTGCCAGCAGCTTCACAGGGGTTGCCTATGGCTACACCTTC	CASSFTGVAYGYTF
TRBD2	18	TRBV7-3	TRBJ2-3	-	TGTGCCAGCAGCTCGAACTCCCCGGGACTAGAGGTTATAGATACGCAGTATTTT	CASSSNSPGLEVIDTQYF
TRBD2	18	TRBV5-6	TRBJ2-1	-	TGTGCCAGCAGCTTGGGAGTCTTAGCGGGGTTTTTAAACAATGAGCAGTTCTTC	CASSLGVLAGFLNNEQFF
-	12	TRBV12-3/TRBV12-4	TRBJ1-2	-	TGTGCCAGCAGCACAGCTAACTATGGCTACACCTTC	CASSTANYGYTF
-	13	TRBV6-5	TRBJ1-1	-	TGTGCCAGCAGTCTCACAGGGAACACTGAAGCTTTCTTT	CASSLTGNTEAFF
TRBD1	14	TRBV9	TRBJ1-1	-	TGTGCCAGCAGGGTTGGGGACAGGGCCACTGAAGCTTTCTTT	CASRVGDRATEAFF
-	13	TRBV19	TRBJ1-1	-	TGTGCCAGTAGTTTCGACAGGTTGGATGAAGCTTTCTTT	CASSFDRLDEAFF
-	14	TRBV30	TRBJ2-5	-	TGTGCCTGGAGTGGTATTAGTAGACAAGAGACCCAGTACTTC	CAWSGISRQETQYF
TRBD2	18	TRBV13	TRBJ2-3	-	TGTGCCAGCAGCTTAGTTGGACCACTAGCGGGGGGAAGAGATACGCAGTATTTT	CASSLVGPLAGGRDTQYF
-	13	TRBV11-2	TRBJ1-1	few	TGTGCCAGCAGCCCGGACTGGAACACTGAAGCTTTCTTT	CASSPDWNTEAFF
TRBD2	14	TRBV29-1	TRBJ2-2	-	TGCAGCGTTGTAGCGGGAGTAGGTGACGGGGAGCTGTTTTTT	CSVVAGVGDGELFF
TRBD2	15	TRBV7-2	TRBJ2-7	few	TGTGCCAGCAGCTTAGACGGGGGGGTTAGGTACGAGCAGTACTTC	CASSLDGGVRYEQYF
-	15	TRBV19	TRBJ1-6	-	TGTGCCAGTAGTACAGGGTCGGTCCGAATTTCACCCCTCCACTTT	CASSTGSVRISPLHF
-	12	TRBV12-3/TRBV12-4	TRBJ2-7	-	TGTGCCAGCAGTTTTTATGGCACCGAGCAGTACTTC	CASSFYGTEQYF
TRBD1	14	TRBV27	TRBJ1-2	-	TGTGCCAGCAGTTTAGGACAGGGGATCTATGGCTACACCTTC	CASSLGQGIYGYTF
-	12	TRBV9	TRBJ1-2	-	TGTGCCAGCAGCCGGACATGGTCCGGCTACACCTTC	CASSRTWSGYTF
TRBD1	15	TRBV5-1	TRBJ1-6	-	TGCGCCAGCAGCTTGGAGGGACAGGATAATTCACCCCTCCACTTT	CASSLEGQDNSPLHF
-	14	TRBV11-3	TRBJ2-3	-	TGTGCCAGCAGCTTTTCTCGGGGAGTAGATACGCAGTATTTT	CASSFSRGVDTQYF
-	14	TRBV11-3	TRBJ2-1	-	TGTGCCAGCAGCCTCGGACTCCCCGTAGATGAGCAGTTCTTC	CASSLGLPVDEQFF
TRBD1	17	TRBV7-9	TRBJ1-2	-	TGTGCCAGCAGCTCTGTGACAGGGGGGTACGTCGACTATGGCTACACCTTC	CASSSVTGGYVDYGYTF
-	14	TRBV30	TRBJ1-5	-	TGTGCCTGGAGTGTGACACATAGCAATCAGCCCCAGCATTTT	CAWSVTHSNQPQHF
-	12	TRBV9	TRBJ1-1	-	TGTGCCAGCAGCGTAGTTGGAGGGCATGCTTTCTTT	CASSVVGGHAFF
TRBD1	13	TRBV11-2	TRBJ1-1	-	TGTGCCAGCAGCTCGGGACAGTATCCTTTTGCTTTCTTT	CASSSGQYPFAFF
-	15	TRBV7-9	TRBJ1-2	-	TGTGCCAGCAGCTTAGGAGGTGGGGCTTTCTATGGCTACACCTTC	CASSLGGGAFYGYTF
TRBD2	15	TRBV5-4	TRBJ2-7	-	TGTGCCAGCAGACTTGGTATGGGGGGGAGCTACGAGCAGTACTTC	CASRLGMGGSYEQYF
TRBD1	12	TRBV19	TRBJ1-1	few	TGTGCCAGTAGTATAGCAGGGGGCCTAGCTTTCTTT	CASSIAGGLAFF
TRBD1	14	TRBV28	TRBJ1-2	-	TGTGCCAGCAGCATTTCTTACCCGGGACAGGGAAAGGCCTTC	CASSISYPGQGKAF